This T cell receptor beta chain was documented in a study of blood T cells in healthy people across ages. Next came a second PCR, run for roughly 6 to 11 cycles, which used a sample-barcoded 5' primer along with a J-beta primer mix. At least 2.5 million CDR3-containing paired-end reads were obtained per sample. From the 5' RACE reads, TCRdb called clonotypes with MiXCR, one entry per CDR3 protein. Here the sample spans about 930,000 distinct CDR3 sequences, almost 30% being singletons. This clonotype occurred many times. Samples had at least 6.5 million PBMCs isolated from them. From germline, CDR1 is SQVTM and CDR2 ANQGSEA. The CDR3 has 13 residues. V was clipped by 3 bases and J by 1 base, with 9 bases between them. This sample also appeared in a second study, on T cells of mothers and their children.

The specimen sequenced was blood. This chain uses TRBV29-1 with TRBJ1-1; possibly TRBD1 for D (5 bases). This receptor was obtained from a woman in her thirties or forties in good health. As DNA, the CDR3 is TGCAGCGTTGAGTCCCAGGGGAACACTGAAGCTTTCTTT. Translation: CSVESQGNTEAFF.